Below are 25 T cell receptor beta chains sequenced from a single sample in a study of shared clonotypes between healthy human individuals. The assay was immunoSEQ multiplex PCR, and TCRdb's table has in-frame clones only and misses some. The table lists 2 million to 2.5 million clones, approximately 94% of them singletons, with around 1.7% in the top ten. CD8 cells regarded as naive lacked CD45RO, were positively chosen for CCR7, and omitted terminally differentiated effector memory CD45RA+ cells. The source material was naive CD8+ T cells from PBMCs. The receptors here all came from a man aged 18 to 29 in good health. Some clones in this sample may be carry-over from other donors' samples.

The chain is built from TRBV5-6 and TRBJ2-7; 7 positions agree with TRBD2. Looked up from germline, CDR1 is SGHDT and CDR2 is YYEEEE. Trimming removed 0 bases from V and 9 bases from J; junction bases left unmatched: 6. The CDR3 length is 13 residues. The CDR3 nucleotides are TGTGCCAGCAGCTTGGGGTTAGGCGGGGGGCAGTACTTC. Translating it yields CASSLGLGGGQYF.

The chain recombines TRBV6-5 with TRBJ2-2; D uncertain. In germline, CDR1 is MNHEY, CDR2 SVGAGI. This CDR3 comprises 15 residues. V lost 0 bases, J lost 5 bases, and 10 bases lay in between. CDR3 nucleotides: TGTGCCAGCAGTTACTCGATCTCGGAGACCGGGGAGCTGTTTTTT. It codes for CASSYSISETGELFF.

The CDR3 loop is CASGQLGVAGANVLTF. In DNA form, the CDR3 reads TGTGCCAGCGGCCAGCTGGGGGTGGCTGGGGCCAACGTCCTGACTTTC. The chain is built from TRBV5-6 and TRBJ2-6, with D perhaps being TRBD1 or TRBD2 (5 bases each). Germline CDR1 reads SGHDT; CDR2 reads YYEEEE. Trimming removed 7 bases from V and 2 bases from J, with 16 bases in between. This CDR3 contains 16 residues.

The chain combines TRBV6-5 with TRBJ2-7; 11 nucleotides align to TRBD2. The CDR3 is 15 amino acids. V trimming: 7 bases; J trimming: 2 bases; junction bases outside the gene matches: 7. Germline CDR1 is MNHEY and CDR2 is SVGAGI. The CDR3 loop reads CASTPLAGGTYEQYF. DNA for the CDR3: TGTGCCAGCACCCCTCTAGCGGGAGGAACCTACGAGCAGTACTTC.

The chain employs TRBV29-1 and TRBJ2-1; 13 positions match TRBD2. Germline V gives CDR1 SQVTM, CDR2 ANQGSEA. This CDR3 spans 14 amino acids. V lost 5 bases to trimming and J lost 10 bases; unmatched junction nucleotides: 8. CDR3 loop: CSVWGTSGEKEQFF. CDR3 DNA sequence: TGCAGCGTTTGGGGGACTAGCGGGGAAAAGGAGCAGTTCTTC.

This clone was seen once. The CDR3 protein is CASSLALAGNEQFF. The CDR3 DNA follows: TGTGCCAGCAGCTTAGCACTAGCAGGGAATGAGCAGTTCTTC. This rearrangement joins TRBV7-9 to TRBJ2-1; maybe TRBD2 (6 bases). CDR3 length: 14 residues. Germline V gene lookup returns CDR1 SEHNR and CDR2 FQNEAQ (reference sequence). The ends were cut back, 0 bases at V and 7 bases at J, with 10 bases in the middle.

The chain uses TRBV5-4 and TRBJ2-7; D might be TRBD1 (6 bases). The CDR3 totals 15 residues. The V end lost 0 bases, the J end lost 4 bases, and 14 bases lay between the germline ends. Looked up from germline, CDR1 is SGHNT and CDR2 is YYREEE (reference sequence). The DNA for the CDR3 is TGTGCCAGCAGCTTGGCCCTGGGGGCAGGTTACGAGCAGTACTTC. Translated: CASSLALGAGYEQYF.

V gene TRBV28 combines with J gene TRBJ1-1; D is uncertain. The germline CDR1 and CDR2 sequences are MDHEN and SYDVKM. The CDR3 contains 14 residues. V lost 1 base and J lost 4, with 10 bases in between. DNA for the CDR3: TGTGCCAGCAGTTTATTAACCGGGAGCACTGAAGCTTTCTTT. It encodes CASSLLTGSTEAFF.

The CDR3 protein is CANRDRGTEAFF. In DNA form, the CDR3 reads TGTGCCAACCGGGACAGGGGCACTGAAGCTTTCTTT. The chain has TRBV6-1 and TRBJ1-1, with TRBD1 matching 10 bases. Germline V lookup: CDR1 MNHNS, CDR2 SASEGT. With V trimmed by 10 bases and J by 4 bases, 3 bases remained unmatched. This CDR3 is built from 12 residues.

V is TRBV7-9 and J is TRBJ2-5; D gene uncertain. The J call is doubtful: the DNA matches TRBJ2-7 better. The CDR3 has 11 amino acids. The germline V gene encodes CDR1 SEHNR and CDR2 FQNEAQ (reference sequence). CDR3: CASSWSYEQYF. CDR3 nucleotide sequence: TGTGCCAGCAGTTGGTCCTACGAGCAGTACTTC.

This chain links TRBV10-3 with TRBJ2-7; 9 bases fit TRBD2. Per the germline V gene, CDR1 is ENHRY and CDR2 is SYGVKD. Trimming at V came to 0 bases and at J to 3 bases, leaving 6 bases not matched to a gene. CDR3 length: 16 residues. CDR3 nucleotide sequence: TGTGCCATCAGTGAGTCGGCTCTAGCGGGATACTACGAGCAGTACTTC. This translates into CAISESALAGYYEQYF.

This clone was picked up a small number of times. The J gene is TRBJ1-1, the V gene TRBV2; D unresolved. The CDR3 sequence is 13 residues long. Trimming took off 7 bases at V and 4 bases at J, with 13 bases between the two ends. Germline-derived CDR1 and CDR2 are SNHLY and FYNNEI. The CDR3 DNA reads TGTGCCAGCACTGTCGCAGTGTTCACTGAAGCTTTCTTT. Amino acid sequence: CASTVAVFTEAFF. Based on the CDR3 plus reference TRBV2 and TRBJ1-1, the full variable domain is EPEVTQTPSHQVTQMGQEVILRCVPISNHLYFYWYRQILGQKVEFLVSFYNNEISEKSEIFDDQFSVERPDGSNFTLKIRSTKLEDSAMYFCASTVAVFTEAFFGQGTRLTVV.

The CDR3 nucleotides read TGCGCCAGCAGCCAAGAGTGGCTAGCGGGAGGGACGTTCGTAGATGAGCAGTTCTTC. Its protein product is CASSQEWLAGGTFVDEQFF. V gene TRBV4-1 combines with J gene TRBJ2-1, with 12 bases matching TRBD2. J was trimmed by 8 bases and V by 0 bases; bases with no gene match: 14. The V gene's germline CDR1 is MGHRA and CDR2 YSYEKL. The CDR3 contains 19 residues.

The rearrangement joins TRBV19 to TRBJ2-1; the match to TRBD2 covers 10 bases. Trimming at V came to 5 bases and at J to 3 bases, leaving 4 bases not matched to a gene. The CDR3 totals 15 residues. Germline CDR1 LNHDA, CDR2 SQIVND (reference sequence). The CDR3 loop is CASSPSGRVYNEQFF. The CDR3 DNA is TGTGCCAGTAGTCCAAGCGGGAGGGTCTACAATGAGCAGTTCTTC.

This clone has a single count. V is TRBV27 and J is TRBJ1-5, with TRBD1 matching over 8 bases. Germline CDR1 MNHEY, CDR2 SMNVEV (reference sequence). The CDR3 spans 14 residues. Trimming at V came to 4 bases and at J to 8 bases, leaving 7 bases not matched to a gene. CDR3 bases: TGTGCCAGCAGTTCACGACAGGGGATGGAGCCCCAGCATTTT. Its translation is CASSSRQGMEPQHF.

V usage is TRBV7-9 and J usage is TRBJ1-2; D gene uncertain. V shed 1 base and J shed 0 bases, with 9 bases lying between them. The CDR3 length is 15 residues. Germline loops: CDR1 SEHNR, CDR2 FQNEAQ (reference sequence). CDR3 nucleotide sequence: TGTGCCAGCAGCTTAGGGCCGATAACTAACTATGGCTACACCTTC. Its translation is CASSLGPITNYGYTF.

CDR3 nucleotides: TGTGCCAGTAGTCAGGACAGGGCACCGAGGAAGGACACTGAAGCTTTCTTT. Its translation: CASSQDRAPRKDTEAFF. The chain employs TRBV19 and TRBJ1-1; 8 nucleotides agree with TRBD1. V dropped 5 bases and J dropped 3; count of bases not matched to a gene: 14. The CDR3 is made up of 17 amino acids. The germline V gene encodes CDR1 LNHDA and CDR2 SQIVND (reference sequence). The complete variable domain, with remaining parts taken from reference TRBV19 and TRBJ1-1, reads DGGITQSPKYLFRKEGQNVTLSCEQNLNHDAMYWYRQDPGQGLRLIYYSQIVNDFQKGDIAEGYSVSREKKESFPLTVTSAQKNPTAFYLCASSQDRAPRKDTEAFFGQGTRLTVV.

V is TRBV7-9 and J is TRBJ1-3; D remains ambiguous. Trimming took off 2 bases at V and 0 bases at J, with 11 bases between the two ends. CDR3 size: 16 residues. Germline CDR1 reads SEHNR; CDR2 reads FQNEAQ (reference sequence). The CDR3 coding sequence is TGTGCCAGCAGCTTAAGTTTGGCCAACTCTGGAAACACCATATATTTT. Protein: CASSLSLANSGNTIYF.

The rearrangement links TRBV27 to TRBJ2-1; TRBD1 matches at 8 bases. Germline V lookup: CDR1 MNHEY, CDR2 SMNVEV (reference sequence). V shed 5 bases and J 7 bases; nucleotides not matched to a gene: 10. The CDR3 loop spans 15 amino acids. This chain's CDR3 is CASSALTGGVNEQFF. For the CDR3, the DNA is TGTGCCAGCAGTGCCCTAACAGGGGGAGTTAATGAGCAGTTCTTC.

The rearrangement links TRBV27 to TRBJ1-5, with 8 bases identical to TRBD1. J was trimmed by 3 bases and V by 4 bases; bases with no gene match: 5. Germline CDR1 is MNHEY and CDR2 is SMNVEV (reference sequence). The CDR3 totals 15 residues. The CDR3: CASSWAGGVNQPQHF. The CDR3 DNA reads TGTGCCAGCAGTTGGGCAGGGGGCGTCAATCAGCCCCAGCATTTT.

This clone was seen just once. The chain is built from TRBV2 and TRBJ2-7; possible D gene TRBD2, 5 bases. CDR3 length: 11 amino acids. V lost 8 bases and J 9 bases, leaving 14 bases between the germline ends. CDR1 SNHLY and CDR2 FYNNEI come from the germline V gene. CDR3 loop: CASSTARGQYF. The DNA for the CDR3 is TGTGCCAGCTCTACAGCCCGGGGGCAGTACTTC.

The J gene is TRBJ1-2, the V gene TRBV7-2, with D possibly matching TRBD1 (5 bases). Per the germline V gene, CDR1 is SGHTA and CDR2 is FQGNSA. The CDR3 is 15 residues long. The V and J ends lost 5 bases and 2 bases respectively, with 15 bases between them. CDR3 DNA: TGTGCCAGCAGCGGTTATCGGGGCGCAAACTATGGCTACACCTTC. Its protein is CASSGYRGANYGYTF. The whole variable domain, remainder taken from reference TRBV7-2 and TRBJ1-2, is GAGVSQSPSNKVTEKGKDVELRCDPISGHTALYWYRQSLGQGLEFLIYFQGNSAPDKSGLPSDRFSAERTGGSVSTLTIQRTQQEDSAVYLCASSGYRGANYGYTFGSGTRLTVV.

The chain employs TRBV7-6 and TRBJ1-2; no firm D call. The CDR3 sequence is 13 residues long. Trimming took 0 bases from V and 4 from J, leaving 6 bases between them. Germline lookup yields CDR1 SGHVS and CDR2 FNYEAQ. This CDR3 reads CASSLASAYGYTF. CDR3 nucleotides: TGTGCCAGCAGCTTAGCGTCAGCCTATGGCTACACCTTC.

The chain carries TRBV9 and TRBJ2-1; 9 nucleotides match TRBD2. The CDR3 sequence is 17 residues long. V gave up 1 base and J gave up 1 base; unmatched junction bases: 6. Germline V gene data show CDR1 as SGDLS and CDR2 as YYNGEE. The CDR3 spells CASSVIPAGGSYNEQFF. In nucleotides, the CDR3 is TGTGCCAGCAGCGTAATCCCGGCGGGAGGGTCCTACAATGAGCAGTTCTTC.

The chain has TRBV11-1 and TRBJ2-7; D unclear. Per the germline V gene, CDR1 is SGHAT and CDR2 is FQDESV (reference sequence). This CDR3 comprises 15 residues. With 2 bases removed from V and 2 bases from J, the gap between germline ends came to 13 bases. CDR3 sequence (DNA): TGTGCCAGCAGCTTATTCGGAGCTGCTGCCTACGAGCAGTACTTC. As protein: CASSLFGAAAYEQYF.